The 9 T cell receptor beta chains in this list originate from one sample, sequenced in a study of blood T cell repertoires in COVID-19 (dated by TCRdb to the early 2020s). Library construction relied on the immunoSEQ multiplex PCR assay. In its TCRdb copy, this immuneACCESS table keeps in-frame sequences only and misses some clones. Where compared with another copy, unresolved V genes explain less than half of these, and the others have no known cause. Present in this sample are fewer than 200,000 clones, around nine tenths of which were seen just once. The ten largest make up approximately 2.1% of the sample. The sequenced material came from peripheral blood. Source of these receptors: a man aged 50-60 years who had recovered from COVID-19.

The count of this clone is one. The chain employs TRBV2 and TRBJ2-7; D may be TRBD1 (5 bases). Between the trimmed V and J ends, which lost 5 bases and 5 bases, there was a span of 19 bases. The V gene's germline CDR1 is SNHLY and CDR2 FYNNEI. The CDR3 consists of 15 residues. CDR3 region: CASSSLRQPENEQYF. The CDR3 nucleotides are TGTGCCAGCAGTTCTTTAAGACAGCCGGAGAACGAGCAGTACTTC.

The chain couples TRBV5-1 to TRBJ1-4; 8 nucleotides match TRBD1. CDR1 is SGHRS, CDR2 YFSETQ, per germline. The CDR3 covers 13 residues. V shed 4 bases and J 8 bases; nucleotides not matched to a gene: 4. For the CDR3, the DNA is TGCGCCAGCAGCCAGACAGGGGTCGAAAAACTGTTTTTT. This gives the protein CASSQTGVEKLFF.

The rearrangement links TRBV27 to TRBJ2-3; 11 nucleotides line up with TRBD1. The CDR3 contains 13 residues. Germline V lookup: CDR1 MNHEY, CDR2 SMNVEV (reference sequence). V was pared by 3 bases and J by 11 bases, with 4 bases of the junction left unmatched. CDR3 nucleotide sequence: TGTGCCAGCAGTTTCCCCGGGACAGGGGGGCAGTATTTT. Encoded protein: CASSFPGTGGQYF.

The gene calls are TRBV4-1 and TRBJ2-2; no clear D gene. CDR3 length: 15 amino acids. Germline loops: CDR1 MGHRA, CDR2 YSYEKL. The V end was cut by 0 bases, the J end by 7 bases, with 12 bases between. This CDR3 reads CASSQEVTRGGELFF. Here the CDR3 DNA reads TGCGCCAGCAGCCAAGAGGTCACCCGAGGCGGGGAGCTGTTTTTT.

The chain has TRBV19 and TRBJ1-2, with a tentative D call TRBD1 (6 bases). Germline assignment: CDR1 LNHDA and CDR2 SQIVND (reference sequence). The CDR3 extends over 16 amino acids. V was shortened by 4 bases and J by 0 bases, with 15 bases between the two germline ends. CDR3 in DNA: TGTGCCAGTAGTACCCAGCAGGGGATTGCTAACTATGGCTACACCTTC. This codes for CASSTQQGIANYGYTF.

The V gene is TRBV5-6, the J gene TRBJ1-5; 10 bases map to TRBD1. The trim removed 7 bases at V and 3 bases at J, leaving 4 bases unmatched. Germline CDR1 is SGHDT and CDR2 is YYEEEE. The CDR3 contains 14 residues. The CDR3, as DNA: TGTGCCAGCTCCGGGACAGGGGACAATCAGCCCCAGCATTTT. This sequence encodes CASSGTGDNQPQHF.

The chain links TRBV6-5 to TRBJ1-2, with D perhaps matching TRBD1 (6 bases). The germline V gene has CDR1 MNHEY and CDR2 SVGAGI. This CDR3 has 15 amino acids. Trimming removed 7 bases at V and 1 base at J, with 16 bases between. CDR3 DNA: TGTGCCAGCACCCCACAGGGAAACCTTAACTATGGCTACACCTTC. As protein: CASTPQGNLNYGYTF.

CDR3 amino acids: CASSPKRGNTGELFF. The CDR3 DNA follows: TGTGCCAGCAGCCCAAAGCGAGGGAACACCGGGGAGCTGTTTTTT. V gene TRBV7-8 combines with J gene TRBJ2-2; no reliable D call. CDR1 SGHVS and CDR2 FQNEAQ come from the germline V gene. Between the trimmed V and J ends, which lost 5 bases and 1 base, there was a span of 11 bases. The CDR3 has 15 amino acids.

There are a few counts of this clone. The V call is TRBV9, the J call TRBJ1-5, with 7 bases that match TRBD1. After removal of 2 bases from V and 7 bases from J, the junction contained 3 bases not matched to a gene. In germline, CDR1 is SGDLS, CDR2 YYNGEE. The CDR3 is made up of 13 amino acids. The CDR3 coding sequence is TGTGCCAGCAGCGTGACAGGGCTCCAGCCCCAGCATTTT. It codes for CASSVTGLQPQHF.